The source of this T cell receptor (beta chain) is a study of OX40 agonist ivuxolimab in advanced cancers. The study's findings and limits: Fewer expanded clones were found on average in CD4+ than in CD8+ T cells.

As to this clone: Its antigen is still unknown.

Only in-frame clones appear in the TCRdb table, and some are missing; sequencing was by immunoSEQ multiplex PCR. The sample has more than 45,000 clones, roughly 89% seen once. The germline V and J ends were trimmed by 3 bases and 4 bases, with 16 bases remaining between them. Germline assignment: CDR1 KGHSH and CDR2 LQKENI. The length of the CDR3 is 16 residues. The TCR sequence derives from an adult with an advanced solid tumor such as melanoma, head and neck, liver or kidney cancer. The starting material was CD4+ or CD8+ T cells sorted from blood, obtained in a trial of the OX40 agonist ivuxolimab. The V and J genes are TRBV18 and TRBJ2-1; D is possibly TRBD1 (6 bases). The DNA of the CDR3 is TGTGCCAGCTCACCGTCGGTGGACACAGGGTACAATGAGCAGTTCTTC. It specifies CASSPSVDTGYNEQFF. Combining the CDR3 with reference TRBV18 and TRBJ2-1 gives the whole variable domain NAGVMQNPRHLVRRRGQEARLRCSPMKGHSHVYWYRQLPEEGLKFMVYLQKENIIDESGMPKERFSAEFPKEGPSILRIQQVVRGDSAAYFCASSPSVDTGYNEQFFGPGTRLTVL.